This T cell receptor (beta chain) stems from a study of blood T cell repertoires in COVID-19. Study background: The study drew acute and convalescent COVID-19 samples from the United States, Italy and Spain. Sample material is recorded as cDNA or gDNA derived from T cells, B-cell-depleted T cells, or PBMCs.

The CDR3 consists of 16 residues. Germline CDR1 reads SGHDN; CDR2 reads FVKESK. V lost 7 bases and J lost 4; bases outside the gene matches: 8. In the authors' workflow: Amplifying reference gene primers gave estimates of nucleated cell counts. Clones were sequenced by immunoSEQ multiplex PCR, and TCRdb holds only the in-frame ones, with some missing. The V and J calls and clone size are taken from that table; D and trimming were inferred from the DNA. The table lists 250,000 or so clones, about 88% of them singletons. The sequence was obtained from a woman between 40 and 55 years old who had recovered from COVID-19. The chain is built from TRBV14 and TRBJ2-1, with TRBD2 matching 12 bases. The sequenced sample consisted of peripheral blood. The chain's CDR3 is CASTRLAGAGYNEQFF. The CDR3 DNA sequence: TGTGCCAGCACCAGACTAGCGGGAGCGGGTTACAATGAGCAGTTCTTC.